This T cell receptor (beta chain) was sequenced in a study of Ad26.COV2.S vaccination and SARS-CoV-2 variants. Whole-study context: Ad26.COV2.S was injected intramuscularly once or twice, 56 days apart.

Whole-study findings and limits: Once vaccination had occurred, spike-specific CD8+ and CD4+ T cell responses reportedly showed substantial breadth. The study found higher spike-specific TCR breadth in vaccine than placebo recipients.

About this clone: The antigen is not known.

Profiled with immunoSEQ multiplex PCR; TCRdb holds only in-frame clones, not every one. The sample includes hundreds of thousands of clones, roughly 90% of them seen just once. As to treatment: around 19 received Ad26.COV2.S at low or high dose, single or two shots; roughly five received placebo; per-sample allocation not given. It was on day 63 after the first vaccine or placebo injection that samples were taken. Boston hosted the donor, who was an adult aged 18-55 years. Germline CDR1 and CDR2: MNHEY and SMNVEV (reference sequence). The V gene end was trimmed by 4 bases and the J gene end by 0 bases; junction bases not matched to a gene: 10. The CDR3 totals 18 residues.

The gene calls are TRBV27 and TRBJ2-3, with 10 nucleotides matching TRBD2. The sequencing used peripheral blood, collected in a trial of Ad26.COV2.S vaccine versus placebo. The sequence was collected from a person aged 18-60 years who received the Ad26.COV2.S COVID-19 vaccine or a placebo. The CDR3, as DNA: TGTGCCAGCAGTTGTGTAAGTAGCGGGGGGTTTAGCACAGATACGCAGTATTTT. Translated: CASSCVSSGGFSTDTQYF.